This is a list of T cell receptor beta chains from one sample in a study of CXCR3-negative and CXCR3-positive naive CD8 T cells. From the 5' RACE reads, TCRdb lists one entry per CDR3 protein and no DNA. The sample has over 45,000 distinct CDR3 sequences, and its top ten clones hold over 12%. Sequenced sample: memory CD8+ T cells from blood. These receptors came from a human donor in good health. Some clones in this sample may be carry-over from other donors' samples. Both conserved end residues are part of each CDR3.

j_call v_call cdr3_aa
TRBJ1-2 TRBV25-1 CASQGTGTGGFHPYGYTF
TRBJ2-1 TRBV10-2 CARPGLACNEQFF
TRBJ2-7 TRBV6-2/TRBV6-3 CASSIGQGAYEQYF
TRBJ2-7 TRBV20-1 CSASVEGGPYEQYF
TRBJ1-2 TRBV6-6 CASSYSSFDGYTF
TRBJ2-5 TRBV7-9 CASSFGQDSQETQYF
TRBJ2-1 TRBV20-1 CSAIGSYNEQFF
TRBJ2-7 TRBV7-3 CASSEVGGEFYEQYF
TRBJ1-1 TRBV20-1 CSARDPARGNTEAFF
TRBJ2-1 TRBV5-1 CASSLVFEQFF
TRBJ2-7 TRBV4-1 CASSQGGGTEQYF
TRBJ1-5 TRBV28 CASSTGQGRGNQPQHF
TRBJ1-6 TRBV15 CATSREVRLSGGSPLHF
TRBJ2-1 TRBV5-1 CASRSWANSYNEQFF
TRBJ2-6 TRBV24-1 CATESSGANVLTF
TRBJ2-5 TRBV5-1 CASSGLGLETQYF
TRBJ2-7 TRBV28 CASSFLGIGTGIYEQYF
TRBJ2-7 TRBV20-1 CSAKDLRGGEFSYEQYF
TRBJ2-1 TRBV6-6 CASSYGNNEQFF
TRBJ1-1 TRBV5-1 CASSFRRGGGTEAFF
TRBJ1-2 TRBV6-2/TRBV6-3 CASSYSDNYGYTF
TRBJ2-3 TRBV7-3 CASSQTPGVSTDTQYF
TRBJ2-7 TRBV27 CASSLGLAGGTYEQYF
TRBJ1-5 TRBV12-3/TRBV12-4 CASSSGTDSNQPQHF
TRBJ2-5 TRBV9 CASSVYPGQGEETQYF
TRBJ2-3 TRBV29-1 CSGCYGATDTQYF
TRBJ2-1 TRBV6-4 CASSDSGTSGYNEQFF
TRBJ2-7 TRBV12-2 CASRLGQSSYEQYF
TRBJ1-5 TRBV20-1 CSARDLRRQESQPQHF
TRBJ2-7 TRBV5-1 CASSGDRGLYEQYF
TRBJ1-1 TRBV5-4 CASSRQGNTEAFF
TRBJ2-7 TRBV20-1 CSARSDREQYF
TRBJ1-2 TRBV3-1 CASSQGIDYTF
TRBJ1-5 TRBV15 CATSEGAQPQHF
TRBJ2-1 TRBV6-2/TRBV6-3 CASRRTSGRNEQFF
TRBJ2-5 TRBV29-1 CSVEMAGETSAEETQYF